The 3 T cell receptor beta chains given below trace back to one sample, sequenced in a study of control samples from healthy donors and cancer patients. Repertoires were generated with immunoSEQ multiplex PCR, while TCRdb's copy carries only in-frame clones and drops some. The sample includes tens of thousands of clones, approximately 90% seen only once; the top ten take around 0.92%. The source material was blood. These receptors all come from a woman younger than 45 in good health.

V is TRBV7-9 and J is TRBJ1-1; 7 nucleotides line up with TRBD1. V shed 5 bases, J shed 7 bases, and the junction held 7 bases outside the gene matches. CDR3 size: 13 residues. CDR1 SEHNR and CDR2 FQNEAQ come from the germline V gene (reference sequence). The CDR3 nucleotides are TGTGCCAGCAGCCTCCAACAGGGGAATGAAGCTTTCTTT. It encodes CASSLQQGNEAFF.

The V gene is TRBV4-1, the J gene TRBJ2-1; 12 nucleotides match TRBD2. The CDR3 has 17 amino acids. After removal of 4 bases from V and 9 bases from J, the junction contained 13 bases not matched to a gene. From germline, CDR1 is MGHRA and CDR2 YSYEKL. In DNA form, the CDR3 reads TGCGCCAGCAGCCCGGGTCCTAGCGGGAGGGCCCTCGGTGAGCAGTTCTTC. It codes for CASSPGPSGRALGEQFF.

V is TRBV10-3 and J is TRBJ1-1; no clear D gene. V lost 0 bases and J 1 base, leaving 9 bases between the germline ends. The CDR3 is made up of 15 amino acids. Germline CDR1 ENHRY, CDR2 SYGVKD. The CDR3 loop is CAISESVARNTEAFF. Written as DNA, the CDR3 is TGTGCCATCAGTGAGTCGGTAGCAAGGAACACTGAAGCTTTCTTT.